The 13 T cell receptor beta chains listed next were all sequenced from one sample in a study of cytomegalovirus exposure and HLA in healthy donors. Use of 60 Vbeta and 13 Jbeta primers characterized the PCR. The method was immunoSEQ multiplex PCR; TCRdb's version includes in-frame clones alone and lacks a portion of them. The sample carries more than 95,000 clones, over 60% recorded once. What was sequenced was PBMCs. The receptors here all came from a woman in her forties in good health and CMV-seronegative.

This clone was recorded a few times. The chain combines TRBV11-1 with TRBJ1-1; unclear D gene. The V end lost 5 bases, the J end lost 5 bases, and 15 bases lay between the germline ends. This CDR3 has 14 amino acids. CDR1 is SGHAT and CDR2 is FQDESV in the germline V gene (reference sequence). The CDR3: CASSNGGVRTEAFF. CDR3 nucleotides: TGTGCCAGCAGCAATGGCGGGGTGCGGACTGAAGCTTTCTTT.

The rearrangement uses TRBV2 and TRBJ1-2, with no clear D. Germline-derived CDR1 and CDR2 are SNHLY and FYNNEI. V lost 11 bases and J lost 7, with 14 bases in between. The CDR3 is 11 amino acids. This chain's CDR3 is CARLDLSGYTF. As DNA, the CDR3 is TGTGCCCGACTAGATCTGTCTGGCTACACCTTC.

The chain links TRBV2 to TRBJ2-3; 7 positions match TRBD2. This CDR3 has 15 amino acids. The V and J ends lost 6 bases and 0 bases, in that order; junction bases with no gene match: 6. From germline, CDR1 is SNHLY and CDR2 FYNNEI. The CDR3 DNA follows: TGTGCCAGCAGAAAAGCGGGAAGCAGCACAGATACGCAGTATTTT. The encoded protein is CASRKAGSSTDTQYF.

This clone showed up just a few times. The chain joins TRBV29-1 to TRBJ2-5; TRBD2 might be the D (6 bases). The J call may be incorrect, as the DNA end agrees better with TRBJ2-7. CDR1 and CDR2 (germline): SQVTM, ANQGSEA. This CDR3 has 14 amino acids. DNA of the CDR3: TGCAGCGTTAGAGGCGGGACGTCCCCCTACGAGCAGTACTTC. Protein product: CSVRGGTSPYEQYF.

The chain carries TRBV5-1 and TRBJ1-2; a weak D match, TRBD1 (6 bases). The CDR3 has 14 residues. Germline CDR1 and CDR2: SGHRS and YFSETQ. Trimming stripped 4 bases from V and 1 base from J, with 11 bases between. The CDR3 protein is CASSPGQINYGYTF. As DNA, the CDR3 is TGCGCCAGCAGCCCTGGACAGATTAACTATGGCTACACCTTC.

This chain connects TRBV6-5 to TRBJ1-1; D remains unclear. Per germline, CDR1 MNHEY and CDR2 SVGAGI. This CDR3 region has 14 residues. V was trimmed by 8 bases and J by 1 base, leaving 14 bases between them. The CDR3 DNA is TGTGCCAGCCAGTCATCTGGAGCGAACACTGAAGCTTTCTTT. Its translation: CASQSSGANTEAFF.

The chain employs TRBV28 and TRBJ2-3; 14 bases map to TRBD2. The germline V gene has CDR1 MDHEN and CDR2 SYDVKM. J gave up 5 bases and V 6 bases, and 13 bases lay outside the gene matches. The CDR3 contains 18 residues. As DNA, the CDR3 is TGTGCCAGCAGCCCTCAGGGACTAGCGGGAGACCTTGGAGATACGCAGTATTTT. Translated: CASSPQGLAGDLGDTQYF.

The V call is TRBV29-1, the J call TRBJ2-5; TRBD2 might be the D (6 bases). Germline assignment: CDR1 SQVTM and CDR2 ANQGSEA. The germline V and J ends were trimmed by 5 bases and 4 bases, with 20 bases remaining between them. This CDR3 comprises 15 residues. CDR3 in DNA: TGCAGCGTTTCTAACCCGGACTCGGAGGGAGAGACCCAGTACTTC. Translation: CSVSNPDSEGETQYF.

V and J are TRBV2 and TRBJ2-1; possible D gene TRBD1, 5 bases. Trimming took 7 bases from V and 0 from J, leaving 10 bases between them. The CDR3 consists of 14 residues. Germline V gene sequence: CDR1 SNHLY, CDR2 FYNNEI. The CDR3 DNA reads TGTGCCAGCAATCCGCAGGGCTCCTACAATGAGCAGTTCTTC. Translated, it gives CASNPQGSYNEQFF.

The rearrangement links TRBV29-1 to TRBJ2-3; D gene ambiguous. The CDR3 length is 13 residues. Trimming cost V 7 bases and J 4 bases, with 15 bases left between them. The germline CDR1 and CDR2 sequences are SQVTM and ANQGSEA. CDR3 coding DNA: TGCAGCGCCACGGCGTTGGGCCCAGATACGCAGTATTTT. Its translation is CSATALGPDTQYF.

The gene calls are TRBV28 and TRBJ1-2; tentatively, D is TRBD1 (5 bases). V lost 6 bases to trimming and J lost 2 bases, with 7 bases between them. CDR1 MDHEN and CDR2 SYDVKM come from the germline V gene. CDR3 length equals 12 residues. The CDR3 protein is CASRRGNYGYTF. The CDR3 DNA sequence: TGTGCCAGCAGACGGGGGAACTATGGCTACACCTTC.

The chain couples TRBV11-1 to TRBJ2-5; possibly TRBD2 for D (6 bases). The CDR3 is 19 amino acids. V was cut by 1 base and J by 4 bases, with 25 bases left in between. Germline V gene data show CDR1 as SGHAT and CDR2 as FQDESV (reference sequence). The CDR3 loop is CASSLDAWRLGRIPETQYF. The DNA for the CDR3 is TGTGCCAGCAGCTTAGACGCCTGGAGACTAGGTAGGATTCCAGAGACCCAGTACTTC.

J is TRBJ2-2 and V is TRBV28; D perhaps matches TRBD2 (6 bases). The V gene's germline CDR1 is MDHEN and CDR2 SYDVKM. V gave up 3 bases and J gave up 8 bases, with 10 bases separating them. CDR3 length equals 13 residues. The CDR3 coding sequence is TGTGCCAGCAGTTTCAGGGCGGGGGGGGAGCTGTTTTTT. Protein product: CASSFRAGGELFF.